The sequence of this T cell receptor beta chain was determined in a study of T-cell reconstitution after alpha-beta-depleted transplantation in children. Regarding the study as a whole: T-cell counts and diversity were attributed mostly to newly produced T cells one year after transplant. Expanded clones from the graft, numbering several hundred, reportedly supplied alpha-beta T cells about two months after transplant.

For this clonotype: The antigen is unknown.

Unique molecular identifiers tagged the TCRbeta library. TCRdb redid the calling of the PCR reads with MiXCR, one entry per CDR3 protein. Of about 980,000 distinct CDR3 sequences listed, 25% to 35% are singletons. The sequenced sample was PBMCs, mostly from graft donor cells, obtained 360 days after TCRalphabeta/CD19-depleted stem cell transplant. This TCR was recovered from a boy younger than two who had a stem cell transplant for SCID, so the T cells may come from the graft donor.

The CDR3 loop is CASSRGVLSTDTQYF. As DNA, the CDR3 is TGTGCCAGCAGCCGAGGAGTCCTTAGCACAGATACGCAGTATTTT. The V call is TRBV6-1, the J call TRBJ2-3; no reliable D call. The V and J ends lost 6 bases and 0 bases respectively, with 13 bases between them. The germline V gene encodes CDR1 MNHNS and CDR2 SASEGT. CDR3 length equals 15 residues.